What follows are 13 T cell receptor beta chains derived from one specimen sequenced in a study of PD-1 blockade in classical Hodgkin lymphoma. Time point given: newly diagnosed, previously untreated cHL patient sample. Assay: immunoSEQ multiplex PCR; the TCRdb copy retains only in-frame clones and omits some. The sample has tens of thousands of clones, approximately 94% seen once. Specimen: peripheral blood mononuclear cells (PBMCs). These receptors originate from a human donor with classical Hodgkin lymphoma.

The chain carries TRBV4-1 and TRBJ2-7; D may be TRBD1 or TRBD2 (5 bases each). The length of the CDR3 is 14 residues. Trimming removed 1 base from V and 2 bases from J, with 9 bases in between. CDR1 and CDR2 from the germline V gene are MGHRA and YSYEKL. The CDR3 is CASSQGDQPYEQYF. The CDR3 coding sequence is TGCGCCAGCAGCCAAGGGGACCAGCCCTACGAGCAGTACTTC.

The chain employs TRBV9 and TRBJ2-2; unclear D gene. Germline CDR1 and CDR2: SGDLS and YYNGEE. CDR3 length: 16 residues. Trimming shortened V by 0 bases and J by 6 bases, and 15 bases separated the two germline ends. CDR3 amino acids: CASSVELQDPAGELFF. The CDR3 DNA is TGTGCCAGCAGCGTAGAGTTGCAGGATCCGGCCGGGGAGCTGTTTTTT.

V gene TRBV5-1 combines with J gene TRBJ1-2; 8 nucleotides match TRBD1. CDR1 and CDR2 from the germline V gene are SGHRS and YFSETQ. J lost 4 bases, V lost 0 bases, and 5 bases had no gene match. The CDR3 spans 15 residues. In DNA form, the CDR3 reads TGCGCCAGCAGCTTGGCCGGGACAGGTGTCTATGGCTACACCTTC. It codes for CASSLAGTGVYGYTF. The whole variable domain, remainder taken from reference TRBV5-1 and TRBJ1-2, is KAGVTQTPRYLIKTRGQQVTLSCSPISGHRSVSWYQQTPGQGLQFLFEYFSETQRNKGNFPGRFSGRQFSNSRSEMNVSTLELGDSALYLCASSLAGTGVYGYTFGSGTRLTVV.

This chain uses TRBV7-8 with TRBJ1-3; 7 positions match TRBD1. The CDR3 is 15 residues long. CDR1 and CDR2 from the germline V gene are SGHVS and FQNEAQ. Germline trimming cut 2 bases from V and 2 bases from J; bases unmatched to any gene: 3. CDR3 DNA sequence: TGTGCCAGCAGCTTAAGAGGGGGCCCTGGAAACACCATATATTTT. Translation gives CASSLRGGPGNTIYF.

The rearrangement uses TRBV9 and TRBJ2-3, with 10 bases matching TRBD2. The CDR3 contains 18 residues. The V segment lost 3 bases and the J segment 1 base; nucleotides outside the gene matches: 11. Germline CDR1 and CDR2: SGDLS and YYNGEE. The CDR3 sequence: CASSAAGGPGTGTDTQYF. The CDR3 DNA reads as TGTGCCAGCAGCGCAGCGGGGGGGCCCGGGACGGGCACAGATACGCAGTATTTT.

The chain uses TRBV28 and TRBJ1-1; D ambiguous. Germline values: CDR1 MDHEN, CDR2 SYDVKM. The CDR3 runs to 14 residues. Between the trimmed V and J ends, which lost 7 bases and 2 bases, there was a span of 14 bases. The CDR3 is CASIRQPVNTEAFF. The CDR3 nucleotides read TGTGCCAGCATACGGCAACCCGTAAACACTGAAGCTTTCTTT. The entire variable domain, with the rest obtained from reference TRBV28 and TRBJ1-1, is as follows: DVKVTQSSRYLVKRTGEKVFLECVQDMDHENMFWYRQDPGLGLRLIYFSYDVKMKEKGDIPEGYSVSREKKERFSLILESASTNQTSMYLCASIRQPVNTEAFFGQGTRLTVV.

The chain has TRBV7-9 and TRBJ2-1, with 8 nucleotides matching TRBD1. Germline loops: CDR1 SEHNR, CDR2 FQNEAQ (reference sequence). The CDR3 extends over 15 amino acids. V lost 3 bases and J lost 4; bases outside the gene matches: 5. DNA of the CDR3: TGTGCCAGCAGCTTTGGGGACAGGATATACAATGAGCAGTTCTTC. The encoded protein is CASSFGDRIYNEQFF.

The chain links TRBV19 to TRBJ1-3, with D unclear. Germline CDR1 reads LNHDA; CDR2 reads SQIVND (reference sequence). This CDR3 contains 15 residues. V was clipped by 6 bases and J by 0 bases, with 12 bases between them. CDR3 DNA: TGTGCCAGTAGCTCTGCAGGTGACTCTGGAAACACCATATATTTT. It encodes CASSSAGDSGNTIYF.

V usage is TRBV18 and J usage is TRBJ2-3; D uncertain. Germline V lookup: CDR1 KGHSH, CDR2 LQKENI. V lost 3 bases to trimming and J lost 4 bases, with 8 bases between them. This CDR3 is 13 amino acids long. The CDR3 bases are TGTGCCAGCTCACCTTACGGTCCAGATACGCAGTATTTT. It specifies CASSPYGPDTQYF.

This clone has a single count. The V and J genes are TRBV5-1 and TRBJ2-1; maybe TRBD1 (5 bases). The CDR3 consists of 19 residues. V was clipped by 4 bases and J by 0 bases, with 23 bases between them. The germline V gene has CDR1 SGHRS and CDR2 YFSETQ. The CDR3 sequence is CASSRPTASASSSYNEQFF. Written as DNA, the CDR3 is TGCGCCAGCAGCCGGCCGACAGCGTCAGCATCGAGCTCCTACAATGAGCAGTTCTTC.

The V gene is TRBV6-5, the J gene TRBJ2-2; 8 nucleotides align to TRBD1. The V gene end was trimmed by 6 bases and the J gene end by 7 bases; junction bases not matched to a gene: 7. The germline V gene encodes CDR1 MNHEY and CDR2 SVGAGI. This CDR3 contains 14 residues. The CDR3 is CASRRQGSDGELFF. Written as DNA, the CDR3 is TGTGCCAGCAGACGACAGGGGAGTGACGGGGAGCTGTTTTTT.

This clone came up once. The rearrangement joins TRBV19 to TRBJ1-2; D is ambiguous. The CDR3 sequence is 14 residues long. Germline CDR1 is LNHDA and CDR2 is SQIVND (reference sequence). The V end was cut by 4 bases, the J end by 1 base, with 10 bases between. CDR3 sequence (DNA): TGTGCCAGTAGTACGTCACAGATTAACTATGGCTACACCTTC. It specifies CASSTSQINYGYTF.

The J gene is TRBJ1-3, the V gene TRBV19; TRBD1 agrees at 7 bases. Germline assignment: CDR1 LNHDA and CDR2 SQIVND (reference sequence). CDR3 length: 16 residues. V lost 4 bases to trimming and J lost 0 bases; unmatched junction nucleotides: 6. CDR3 in amino acids: CASSKPGTASGNTIYF. The DNA of the CDR3 is TGTGCCAGTAGTAAACCTGGGACAGCCTCTGGAAACACCATATATTTT.